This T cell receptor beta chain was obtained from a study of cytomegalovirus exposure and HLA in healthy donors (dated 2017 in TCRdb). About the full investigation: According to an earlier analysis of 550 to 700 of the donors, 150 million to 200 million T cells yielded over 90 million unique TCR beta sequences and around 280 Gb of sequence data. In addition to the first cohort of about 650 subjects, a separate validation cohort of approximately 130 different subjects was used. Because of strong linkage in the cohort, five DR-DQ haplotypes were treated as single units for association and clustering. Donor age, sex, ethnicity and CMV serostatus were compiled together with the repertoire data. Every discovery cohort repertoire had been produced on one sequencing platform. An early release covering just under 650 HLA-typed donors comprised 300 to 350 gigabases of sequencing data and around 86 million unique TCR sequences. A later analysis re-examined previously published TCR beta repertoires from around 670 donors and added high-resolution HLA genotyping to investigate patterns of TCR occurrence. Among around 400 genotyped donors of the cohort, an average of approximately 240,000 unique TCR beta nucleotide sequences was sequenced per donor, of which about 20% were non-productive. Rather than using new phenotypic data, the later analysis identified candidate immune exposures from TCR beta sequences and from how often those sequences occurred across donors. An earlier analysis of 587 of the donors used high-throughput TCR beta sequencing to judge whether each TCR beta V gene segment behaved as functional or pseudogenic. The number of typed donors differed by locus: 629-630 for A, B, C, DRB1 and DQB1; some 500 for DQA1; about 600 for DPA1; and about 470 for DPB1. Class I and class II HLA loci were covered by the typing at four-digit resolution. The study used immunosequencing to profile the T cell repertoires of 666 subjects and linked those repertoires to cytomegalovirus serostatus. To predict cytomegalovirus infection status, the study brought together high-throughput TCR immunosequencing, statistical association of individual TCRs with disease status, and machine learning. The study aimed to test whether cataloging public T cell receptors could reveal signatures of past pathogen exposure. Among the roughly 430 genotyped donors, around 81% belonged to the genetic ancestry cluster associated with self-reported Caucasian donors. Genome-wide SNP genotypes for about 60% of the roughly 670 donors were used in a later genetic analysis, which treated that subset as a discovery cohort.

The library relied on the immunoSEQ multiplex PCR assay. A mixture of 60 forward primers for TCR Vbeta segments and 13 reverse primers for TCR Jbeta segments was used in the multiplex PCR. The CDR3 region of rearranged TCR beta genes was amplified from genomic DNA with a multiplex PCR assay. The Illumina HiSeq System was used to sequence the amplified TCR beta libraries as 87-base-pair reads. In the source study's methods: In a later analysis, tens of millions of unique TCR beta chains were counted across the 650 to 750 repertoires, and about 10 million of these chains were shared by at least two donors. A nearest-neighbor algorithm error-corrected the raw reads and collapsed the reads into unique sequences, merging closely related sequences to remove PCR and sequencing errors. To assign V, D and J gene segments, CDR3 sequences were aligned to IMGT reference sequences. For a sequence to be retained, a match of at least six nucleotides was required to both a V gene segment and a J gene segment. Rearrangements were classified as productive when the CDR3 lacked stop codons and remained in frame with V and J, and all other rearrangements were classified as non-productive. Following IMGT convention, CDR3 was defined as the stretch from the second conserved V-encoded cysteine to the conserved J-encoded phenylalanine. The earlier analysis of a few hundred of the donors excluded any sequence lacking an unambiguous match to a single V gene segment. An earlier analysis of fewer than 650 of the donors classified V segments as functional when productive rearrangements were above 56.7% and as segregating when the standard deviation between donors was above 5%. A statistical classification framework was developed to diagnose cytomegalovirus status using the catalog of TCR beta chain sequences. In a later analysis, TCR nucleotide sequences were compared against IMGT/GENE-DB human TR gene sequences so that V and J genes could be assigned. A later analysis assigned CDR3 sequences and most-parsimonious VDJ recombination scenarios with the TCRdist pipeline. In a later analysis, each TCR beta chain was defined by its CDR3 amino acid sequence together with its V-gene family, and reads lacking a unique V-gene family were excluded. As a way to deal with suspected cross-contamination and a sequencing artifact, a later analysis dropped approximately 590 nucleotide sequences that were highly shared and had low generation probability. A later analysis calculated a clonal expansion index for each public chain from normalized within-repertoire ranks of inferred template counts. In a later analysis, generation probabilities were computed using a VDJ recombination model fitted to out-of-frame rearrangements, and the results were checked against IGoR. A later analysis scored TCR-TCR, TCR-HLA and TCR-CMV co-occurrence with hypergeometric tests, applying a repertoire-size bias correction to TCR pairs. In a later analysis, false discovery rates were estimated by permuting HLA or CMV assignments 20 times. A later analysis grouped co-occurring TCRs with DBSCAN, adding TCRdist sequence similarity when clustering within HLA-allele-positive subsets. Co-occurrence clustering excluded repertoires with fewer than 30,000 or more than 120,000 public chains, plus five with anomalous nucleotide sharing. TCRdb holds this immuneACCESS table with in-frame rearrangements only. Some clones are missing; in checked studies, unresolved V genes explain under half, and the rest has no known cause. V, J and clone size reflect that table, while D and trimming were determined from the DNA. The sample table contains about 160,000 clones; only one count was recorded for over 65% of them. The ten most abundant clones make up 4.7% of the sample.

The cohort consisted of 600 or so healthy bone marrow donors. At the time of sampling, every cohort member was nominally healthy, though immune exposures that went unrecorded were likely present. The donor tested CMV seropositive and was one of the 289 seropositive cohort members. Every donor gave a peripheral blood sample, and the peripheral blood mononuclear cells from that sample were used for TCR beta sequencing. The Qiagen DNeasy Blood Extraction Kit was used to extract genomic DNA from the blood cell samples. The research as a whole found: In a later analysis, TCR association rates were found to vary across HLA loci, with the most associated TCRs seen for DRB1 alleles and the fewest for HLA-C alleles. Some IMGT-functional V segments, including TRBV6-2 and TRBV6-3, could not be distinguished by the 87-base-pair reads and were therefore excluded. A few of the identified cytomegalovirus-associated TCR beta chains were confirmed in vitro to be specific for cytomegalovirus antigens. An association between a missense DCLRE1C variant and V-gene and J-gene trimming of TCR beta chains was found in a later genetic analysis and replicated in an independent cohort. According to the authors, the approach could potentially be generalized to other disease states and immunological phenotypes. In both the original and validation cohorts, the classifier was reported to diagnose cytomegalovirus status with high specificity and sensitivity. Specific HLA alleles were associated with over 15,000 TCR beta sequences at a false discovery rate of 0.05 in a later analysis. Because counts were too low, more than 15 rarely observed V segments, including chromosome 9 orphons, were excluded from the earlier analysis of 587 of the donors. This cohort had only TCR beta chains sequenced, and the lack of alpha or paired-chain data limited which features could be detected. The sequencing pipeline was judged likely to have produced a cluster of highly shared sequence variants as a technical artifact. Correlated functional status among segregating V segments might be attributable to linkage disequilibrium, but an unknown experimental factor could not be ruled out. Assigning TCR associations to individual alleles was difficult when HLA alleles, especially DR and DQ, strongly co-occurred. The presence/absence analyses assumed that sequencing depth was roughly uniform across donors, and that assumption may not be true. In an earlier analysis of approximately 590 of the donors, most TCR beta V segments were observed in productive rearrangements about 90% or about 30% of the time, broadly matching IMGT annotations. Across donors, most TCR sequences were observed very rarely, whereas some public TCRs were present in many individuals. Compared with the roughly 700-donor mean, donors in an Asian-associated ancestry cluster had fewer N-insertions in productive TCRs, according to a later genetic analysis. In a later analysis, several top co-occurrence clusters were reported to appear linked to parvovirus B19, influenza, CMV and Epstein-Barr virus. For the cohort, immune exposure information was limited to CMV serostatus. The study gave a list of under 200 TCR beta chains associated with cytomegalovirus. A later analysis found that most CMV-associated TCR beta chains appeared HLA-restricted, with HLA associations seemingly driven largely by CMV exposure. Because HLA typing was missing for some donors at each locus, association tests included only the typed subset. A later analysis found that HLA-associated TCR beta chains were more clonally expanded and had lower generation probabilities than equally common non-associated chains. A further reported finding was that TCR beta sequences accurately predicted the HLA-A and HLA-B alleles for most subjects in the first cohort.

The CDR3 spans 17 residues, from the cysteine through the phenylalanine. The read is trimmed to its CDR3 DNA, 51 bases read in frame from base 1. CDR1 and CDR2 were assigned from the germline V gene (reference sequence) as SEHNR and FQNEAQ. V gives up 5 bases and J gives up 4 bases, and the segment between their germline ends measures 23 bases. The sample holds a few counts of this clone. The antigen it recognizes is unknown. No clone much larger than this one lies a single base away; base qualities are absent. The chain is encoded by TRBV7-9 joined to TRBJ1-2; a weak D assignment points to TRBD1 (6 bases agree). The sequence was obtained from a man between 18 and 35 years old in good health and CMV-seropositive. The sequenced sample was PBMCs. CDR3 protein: CASSPSFRAQGIYGYTF. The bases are TGTGCCAGCAGCCCCTCTTTTAGGGCACAGGGAATCTATGGCTACACCTTC. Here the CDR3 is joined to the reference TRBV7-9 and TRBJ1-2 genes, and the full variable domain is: DTGVSQNPRHKITKRGQNVTFRCDPISEHNRLYWYRQTLGQGPEFLTYFQNEAQLEKSRLLSDRFSAERPKGSFSTLEIQRTEQGDSAMYLCASSPSFRAQGIYGYTFGSGTRLTVV.